The source of this T cell receptor (beta chain) is a study of shared clonotypes between healthy human individuals. Across the study: Aged 18 to 49, the donors were a couple of women and three men.

This clone appeared once. Trimming removed 9 bases from V and 2 bases from J, with 17 bases in between. From germline, CDR1 is MDHEN and CDR2 SYDVKM. The CDR3 is made up of 15 amino acids. Several immunoSEQ plates held equal portions of the genomic DNA taken from each subset. About 280 ng DNA, approximately 30,000 T cell genomes, went into unsorted PBMC replicate PCRs. The method was immunoSEQ multiplex PCR; TCRdb's version includes in-frame clones alone and lacks a portion of them. The sample yields some 470,000 clones, less than 80% seen once. Tens of millions of PBMCs were counted before genomic DNA extraction.

The rearrangement links TRBV28 to TRBJ1-3, with D possibly TRBD1 on 6 matching bases. The source of this sequence is a woman aged 40 to 55 in good health. Some clones in this sample may be carry-over from other donors' samples. Sequenced input: PBMCs. This chain's CDR3 is CASQRDISTGNTIYF. CDR3 sequence (DNA): TGTGCCAGTCAGAGGGACATCTCAACTGGAAACACCATATATTTT.